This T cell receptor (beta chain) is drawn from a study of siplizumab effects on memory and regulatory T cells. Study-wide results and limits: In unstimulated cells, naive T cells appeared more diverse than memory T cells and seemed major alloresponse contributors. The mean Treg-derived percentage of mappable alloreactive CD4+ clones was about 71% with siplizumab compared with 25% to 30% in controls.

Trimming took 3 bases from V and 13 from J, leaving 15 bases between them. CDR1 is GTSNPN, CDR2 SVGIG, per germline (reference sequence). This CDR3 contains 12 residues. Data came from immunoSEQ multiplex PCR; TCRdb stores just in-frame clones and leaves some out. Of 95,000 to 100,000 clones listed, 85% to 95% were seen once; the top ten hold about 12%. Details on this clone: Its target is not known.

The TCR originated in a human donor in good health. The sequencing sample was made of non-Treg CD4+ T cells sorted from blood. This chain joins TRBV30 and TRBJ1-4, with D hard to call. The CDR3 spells CAWRESAKPLFF. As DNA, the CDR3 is TGTGCCTGGAGGGAATCAGCAAAGCCACTGTTTTTT.